The 5 T cell receptor beta chains given below trace back to one sample, sequenced in a study of blood T cells in healthy people across ages. Next came a second PCR, run for roughly 7 to 12 cycles, which used a sample-barcoded 5' primer along with a J-beta primer mix. One entry per CDR3 protein, called by TCRdb with MiXCR from the 5' RACE reads. This sample has roughly 1.5 million distinct CDR3 sequences, with 35% to 45% found just once. Sequencing was carried out using blood. The receptors come from a woman aged 18-29 years in good health.

This clonotype showed up just a few times. The rearrangement uses TRBV4-1 and TRBJ1-5; the D gene is possibly TRBD1 (5 bases). Trimming left V 1 base short and J 6 bases short, with 13 bases between. The CDR3 runs 15 residues. Per germline, CDR1 MGHRA and CDR2 YSYEKL. CDR3: CASSQVSGSGQPQHF. The CDR3 DNA follows: TGCGCCAGCAGCCAAGTTTCAGGGTCTGGTCAGCCCCAGCATTTT.

As for this clonotype: Germline and junction disagree at one end, which may indicate a read error. CDR3 DNA sequence: TGCAGTGCTTGGGGCTATACCTTC. This encodes CSAWGYTF. V usage is TRBV20-1 and J usage is TRBJ1-2, with D possibly being TRBD1 (5 bases). The CDR3 length is 8 residues. Germline V gene sequence: CDR1 DFQATT, CDR2 SNEGSKA (reference sequence).

This clonotype was found a few times. For the CDR3, the DNA is TGCAGCGTTGCCCAGACTAGTAACACAGATACGCAGTATTTT. Its translation: CSVAQTSNTDTQYF. This sequence joins TRBV29-1 and TRBJ2-3; perhaps TRBD2 as D (6 bases). The CDR3 runs to 14 residues. V was shortened by 4 bases and J by 2 bases, with 13 bases between the two germline ends. Germline loops: CDR1 SQVTM, CDR2 ANQGSEA.

V gene TRBV6-1 combines with J gene TRBJ1-5; perhaps TRBD1 as D (6 bases). Trimming took off 5 bases at V and 6 bases at J, with 14 bases between the two ends. There are 14 residues in the CDR3. Germline V gene sequence: CDR1 MNHNS, CDR2 SASEGT. The CDR3 region has the DNA TGTGCCAGCAGTCCCGGGACAATCGGTCAGCCCCAGCATTTT. Protein product: CASSPGTIGQPQHF.

The sample holds many counts of this clonotype. The junction departs from the called germline gene at one end, perhaps through a read error. This chain uses TRBV5-1 with TRBJ2-7; D may be TRBD1 or TRBD2 (6 bases each). This CDR3 has 14 residues. Germline CDR1 and CDR2: SGHRS and YFSETQ. The CDR3 DNA is TGTGCCAGCAGCTTAGGGGGGCGATCCTACGAGCAGTACTTC. Protein product: CASSLGGRSYEQYF. Combining the CDR3 with reference TRBV5-1 and TRBJ2-7 gives the whole variable domain KAGVTQTPRYLIKTRGQQVTLSCSPISGHRSVSWYQQTPGQGLQFLFEYFSETQRNKGNFPGRFSGRQFSNSRSEMNVSTLELGDSALYLCASSLGGRSYEQYFGPGTRLTVT.